The 28 T cell receptor beta chains below were found in one sample sequenced in a study of T cell changes during pregnancy in multiple sclerosis. Libraries were prepared by immunoSEQ multiplex PCR; TCRdb keeps only in-frame clonotypes and omits some of them. The sample yields some 60,000 clones, 75% to 95% seen once. The sequencing used peripheral blood, collected after pregnancy. These receptors came from a female donor in good health, enrolled as a control in a pregnancy study.

The chain couples TRBV7-2 to TRBJ2-2, with TRBD1 identical over 7 bases. Per the germline V gene, CDR1 is SGHTA and CDR2 is FQGNSA. With 4 bases clipped from V and 4 bases from J, the junction kept 9 bases outside the gene matches. The CDR3 totals 16 residues. CDR3: CASSSDRLGVTGELFF. DNA of the CDR3: TGTGCCAGCAGCTCGGACAGGCTCGGAGTCACCGGGGAGCTGTTTTTT.

V and J are TRBV5-4 and TRBJ2-3; a weak D match, TRBD2 (6 bases). In germline, CDR1 is SGHNT, CDR2 YYREEE (reference sequence). This CDR3 has 16 residues. The V and J ends lost 0 bases and 2 bases respectively, with 13 bases between them. The CDR3 protein is CASSLDGSALTDTQYF. DNA of the CDR3: TGTGCCAGCAGCTTGGACGGGAGCGCCCTCACAGATACGCAGTATTTT.

The chain recombines TRBV7-2 with TRBJ2-3; weak D call: TRBD2 (5 bases). The germline gives CDR1 SGHTA, CDR2 FQGNSA. CDR3 length: 17 residues. Trimming removed 1 base at V and 0 bases at J, with 14 bases between. CDR3 sequence reads: CASSLERVRRSTDTQYF. The CDR3 DNA reads TGTGCCAGCAGCTTAGAAAGAGTGCGGAGGAGCACAGATACGCAGTATTTT.

This clone occurred once. CDR3 nucleotides: TGTGCCAGCAGCGTAACTTTGACAGGGGGCAGCGACGAGCAGTACTTC. Its protein product is CASSVTLTGGSDEQYF. The genes are TRBV9 and TRBJ2-7, with 10 bases identical to TRBD1. Germline V CDR1 and CDR2: SGDLS, YYNGEE. The ends lost 1 base at V and 5 bases at J; junction bases unmatched: 9. The CDR3 extends over 16 amino acids.

The V and J genes are TRBV5-1 and TRBJ2-2; the D is unclear. Germline loops: CDR1 SGHRS, CDR2 YFSETQ. Between the trimmed V and J ends, which lost 1 base and 0 bases, there was a span of 7 bases. CDR3 length: 15 residues. In DNA, the CDR3 is TGCGCCAGCAGCTTGCAACACGCGAACACCGGGGAGCTGTTTTTT. Translation gives CASSLQHANTGELFF.

The chain joins TRBV7-9 to TRBJ2-2; TRBD2 aligns across 10 bases. V trimming: 2 bases; J trimming: 4 bases; junction bases outside the gene matches: 7. Germline V gene lookup returns CDR1 SEHNR and CDR2 FQNEAQ (reference sequence). CDR3 size: 17 residues. CDR3 nucleotide sequence: TGTGCCAGCAGCTTAATAGCGTCTAGCGGGGGCACCGGGGAGCTGTTTTTT. Residues: CASSLIASSGGTGELFF.

The chain links TRBV9 to TRBJ2-5; tentatively, D is TRBD2 (6 bases). The CDR3 contains 14 residues. The germline V gene has CDR1 SGDLS and CDR2 YYNGEE. V was clipped by 4 bases and J by 7 bases, with 17 bases between them. In DNA form, the CDR3 reads TGTGCCAGCAGCTCTAATGGGGAGGTGGTGACCCAGTACTTC. Residues: CASSSNGEVVTQYF.

The chain has TRBV30 and TRBJ2-1, with D possibly being TRBD2 (6 bases). V was shortened by 5 bases and J by 2 bases, with 16 bases between the two germline ends. The CDR3 runs 15 residues. Germline values: CDR1 GTSNPN, CDR2 SVGIG (reference sequence). CDR3 sequence: CAWHRRDFPYNEQFF. CDR3 bases: TGTGCCTGGCACCGGCGGGACTTCCCCTACAATGAGCAGTTCTTC.

V gene TRBV4-2 combines with J gene TRBJ2-7; 11 bases fit TRBD1. The germline V gene encodes CDR1 LGHNA and CDR2 YNFKEQ. Trimming took 5 bases from V and 6 from J; bases not matched to a gene: 9. The CDR3 extends over 15 amino acids. The DNA of the CDR3 is TGTGCCAGCAGCGAACCGGGACAGGGGGAATTCGAGCAGTACTTC. Protein: CASSEPGQGEFEQYF.

This clone was observed a handful of times. Distinct nucleotide sequences in the sample also encode this CDR3. The chain joins TRBV6-1 to TRBJ2-1; 9 nucleotides match TRBD2. Germline V lookup: CDR1 MNHNS, CDR2 SASEGT. V gave up 2 bases and J gave up 4 bases; unmatched junction bases: 3. The CDR3 is 15 amino acids. For the CDR3, the DNA is TGTGCCAGCAGTGAACTAGCGGGAAGTTACAATGAGCAGTTCTTC. Amino acids: CASSELAGSYNEQFF.

The CDR3 sequence is CASSQESGGSYEQYF. The CDR3 DNA reads as TGTGCCAGCAGCCAAGAATCCGGGGGGTCCTACGAGCAGTACTTC. J is TRBJ2-7 and V is TRBV4-2, with 7 positions matching TRBD2. V shed 0 bases, J shed 1 base, and the junction held 3 bases outside the gene matches. CDR3 length equals 15 residues. CDR1 is LGHNA and CDR2 is YNFKEQ in the germline V gene.

The V call is TRBV6-1, the J call TRBJ2-1; no definite D call. Trimming removed 3 bases from V and 2 bases from J, with 11 bases in between. The CDR3 extends over 15 amino acids. Germline loops: CDR1 MNHNS, CDR2 SASEGT. As DNA, the CDR3 is TGTGCCAGCAGTGAGAGTTACTTTACCTACAATGAGCAGTTCTTC. Protein sequence: CASSESYFTYNEQFF.

Here the CDR3 reads CASSYSKGGGRETQYF. The CDR3 region has the DNA TGTGCCAGCAGTTACTCGAAGGGCGGAGGGAGAGAGACCCAGTACTTC. This chain joins TRBV6-6 and TRBJ2-5; tentatively, D is TRBD2 (6 bases). Per germline, CDR1 MNHNY and CDR2 SVGAGI (reference sequence). V lost 0 bases and J 4 bases, leaving 15 bases between the germline ends. This CDR3 comprises 16 residues.

The gene calls are TRBV9 and TRBJ2-3; D uncertain. This CDR3 spans 12 amino acids. Germline lookup yields CDR1 SGDLS and CDR2 YYNGEE. The V end was cut by 2 bases, the J end by 5 bases, with 6 bases between. The CDR3, as DNA: TGTGCCAGCAGCGTTTTCCTAGATACGCAGTATTTT. Its protein is CASSVFLDTQYF.

The chain recombines TRBV27 with TRBJ2-7; maybe TRBD1 (7 bases). The V gene's germline CDR1 is MNHEY and CDR2 SMNVEV (reference sequence). V lost 1 base and J lost 5, with 18 bases in between. The CDR3 consists of 16 residues. The CDR3 loop is CASSLYPPQGGHEQYF. The CDR3, as DNA: TGTGCCAGCAGTTTATACCCCCCTCAGGGGGGCCACGAGCAGTACTTC.

The chain combines TRBV11-3 with TRBJ2-7, with D maybe TRBD2 (6 bases). V gave up 1 base and J gave up 0 bases, with 10 bases separating them. The CDR3 has 15 amino acids. Looked up from germline, CDR1 is SGHNT and CDR2 is YENEEA. In nucleotides, the CDR3 is TGTGCCAGCAGCTTAGTAGCGGCTAGCTCCTACGAGCAGTACTTC. It translates to CASSLVAASSYEQYF.

The chain couples TRBV9 to TRBJ2-6; D perhaps matches TRBD2 (6 bases). The V end lost 0 bases, the J end lost 1 base, and 14 bases lay between the germline ends. This CDR3 has 18 amino acids. Per the germline V gene, CDR1 is SGDLS and CDR2 is YYNGEE. For the CDR3, the DNA is TGTGCCAGCAGCGTAGGTTTTGTCGGGAGATCTGGGGCCAACGTCCTGACTTTC. Its protein is CASSVGFVGRSGANVLTF.

The rearrangement links TRBV19 to TRBJ1-1; D unclear. V was clipped by 0 bases and J by 0 bases, with 14 bases between them. The CDR3 consists of 17 residues. CDR1 and CDR2 (germline): LNHDA, SQIVND (reference sequence). CDR3 protein: CASSIETPRYMNTEAFF. In DNA form, the CDR3 reads TGTGCCAGTAGTATAGAAACGCCGCGATATATGAACACTGAAGCTTTCTTT.

The chain links TRBV18 to TRBJ2-1, with D perhaps TRBD2 (6 bases). Germline-derived CDR1 and CDR2 are KGHSH and LQKENI. V shed 5 bases and J shed 4 bases, with 21 bases lying between them. CDR3 length: 17 amino acids. The CDR3: CASSASRLDRRYNEQFF. In DNA form, the CDR3 reads TGTGCCAGCTCAGCCTCCCGACTAGATAGAAGGTACAATGAGCAGTTCTTC.

The CDR3 here is CASSSRDSGTYEQYF. The CDR3 region has the DNA TGTGCCAGCAGCTCGAGGGACAGCGGAACCTACGAGCAGTACTTC. The rearrangement links TRBV11-3 to TRBJ2-7; 7 bases are a match to TRBD1. There are 15 residues in the CDR3. Trimming at V came to 4 bases and at J to 2 bases, leaving 8 bases not matched to a gene. CDR1 is SGHNT and CDR2 is YENEEA in the germline V gene.

The chain couples TRBV25-1 to TRBJ2-5, with TRBD2 matching over 7 bases. The V gene's germline CDR1 is MGHDK and CDR2 SYGVNS. This CDR3 spans 12 amino acids. V shed 6 bases and J 7 bases; nucleotides not matched to a gene: 5. CDR3 sequence (DNA): TGTGCCAGCAGGGTCGGGGAGGGGACCCAGTACTTC. This codes for CASRVGEGTQYF.

The gene calls are TRBV6-1 and TRBJ1-2, with TRBD1 matching over 9 bases. Germline V CDR1 and CDR2: MNHNS, SASEGT. Trimming cost V 6 bases and J 8 bases; bases outside gene matches: 10. The CDR3 length is 14 residues. The CDR3 sequence is CASRATGGAGGYTF. The CDR3 DNA sequence: TGTGCCAGCAGGGCCACAGGGGGCGCGGGGGGCTACACCTTC.

The chain combines TRBV19 with TRBJ2-3; 9 bases map to TRBD2. V shed 0 bases and J 3 bases; nucleotides not matched to a gene: 7. This CDR3 is 17 amino acids long. In germline, CDR1 is LNHDA, CDR2 SQIVND (reference sequence). The chain's CDR3 is CASSIDVTSGLTDTQYF. CDR3 nucleotide sequence: TGTGCCAGTAGTATAGACGTTACTAGCGGGCTTACAGATACGCAGTATTTT.

The V and J genes are TRBV7-3 and TRBJ1-1, with D possibly matching TRBD1 (6 bases). With 3 bases removed from V and 4 bases from J, the gap between germline ends came to 18 bases. The CDR3 loop spans 16 amino acids. The germline CDR1 and CDR2 sequences are SGHTA and FQGTGA. The CDR3 is CASSLRGHEGGTEAFF. The CDR3 coding sequence is TGTGCCAGCAGCTTGAGGGGACATGAGGGCGGCACTGAAGCTTTCTTT.

V and J are TRBV19 and TRBJ2-7, with a tentative D call TRBD1 (5 bases). The CDR3 extends over 14 amino acids. The V end was cut by 6 bases, the J end by 2 bases, with 14 bases between. Germline assignment: CDR1 LNHDA and CDR2 SQIVND (reference sequence). CDR3 sequence: CASSNRRDPYEQYF. CDR3 sequence (DNA): TGTGCCAGTAGCAACCGCAGGGATCCCTACGAGCAGTACTTC.

The chain uses TRBV18 and TRBJ2-3, with 7 bases matching TRBD2. CDR3 size: 13 residues. Germline values: CDR1 KGHSH, CDR2 LQKENI. The ends lost 3 bases at V and 4 bases at J; junction bases unmatched: 1. CDR3 nucleotides: TGTGCCAGCTCACCGGGGGGGGCAGATACGCAGTATTTT. As protein: CASSPGGADTQYF.

The V gene is TRBV10-3, the J gene TRBJ2-1; 10 bases are a match to TRBD2. V shed 4 bases, J shed 8 bases, and the junction held 8 bases outside the gene matches. The CDR3 loop spans 15 amino acids. CDR1 ENHRY and CDR2 SYGVKD come from the germline V gene. The CDR3 reads CAISGGSGGWDEQFF. CDR3 bases: TGTGCCATCAGTGGTGGTAGCGGGGGGTGGGATGAGCAGTTCTTC.

At least ten counts were recorded for this clone. This chain connects TRBV2 to TRBJ1-5; 7 positions agree with TRBD1. Germline V gives CDR1 SNHLY, CDR2 FYNNEI. V lost 9 bases to trimming and J lost 4 bases; unmatched junction nucleotides: 9. The CDR3 is 14 residues long. CDR3 coding DNA: TGTGCCAGTGAATTGGGACAGCCGAATCAGCCCCAGCATTTT. Translation gives CASELGQPNQPQHF.